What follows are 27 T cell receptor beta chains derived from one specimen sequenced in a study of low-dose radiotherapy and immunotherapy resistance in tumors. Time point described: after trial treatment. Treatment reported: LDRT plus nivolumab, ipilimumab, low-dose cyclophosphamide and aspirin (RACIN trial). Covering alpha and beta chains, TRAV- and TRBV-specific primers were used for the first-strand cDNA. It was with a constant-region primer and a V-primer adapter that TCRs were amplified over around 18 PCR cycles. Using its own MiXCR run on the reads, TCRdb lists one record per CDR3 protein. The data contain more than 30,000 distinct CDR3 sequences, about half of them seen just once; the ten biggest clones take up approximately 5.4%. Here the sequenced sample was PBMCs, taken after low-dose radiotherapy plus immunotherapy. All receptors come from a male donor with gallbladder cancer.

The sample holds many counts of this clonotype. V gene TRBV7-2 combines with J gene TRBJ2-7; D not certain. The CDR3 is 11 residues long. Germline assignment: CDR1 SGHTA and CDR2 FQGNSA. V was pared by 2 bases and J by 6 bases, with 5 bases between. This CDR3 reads CASSLRFEQYF. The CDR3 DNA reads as TGTGCCAGCAGCTTACGGTTCGAGCAGTACTTC. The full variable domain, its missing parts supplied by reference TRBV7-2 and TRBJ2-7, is GAGVSQSPSNKVTEKGKDVELRCDPISGHTALYWYRQSLGQGLEFLIYFQGNSAPDKSGLPSDRFSAERTGGSVSTLTIQRTQQEDSAVYLCASSLRFEQYFGPGTRLTVT.

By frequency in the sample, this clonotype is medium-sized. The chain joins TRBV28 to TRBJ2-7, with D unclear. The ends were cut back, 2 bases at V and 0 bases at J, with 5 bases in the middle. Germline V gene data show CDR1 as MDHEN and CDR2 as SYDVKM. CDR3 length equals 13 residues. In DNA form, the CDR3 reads TGTGCCAGCAGTTTAAGCCTCTCCTACGAGCAGTACTTC. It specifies CASSLSLSYEQYF.

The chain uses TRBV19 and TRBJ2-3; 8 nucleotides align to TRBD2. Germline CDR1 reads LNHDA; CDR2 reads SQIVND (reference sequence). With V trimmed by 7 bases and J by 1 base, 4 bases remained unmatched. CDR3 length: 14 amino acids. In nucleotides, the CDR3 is TGTGCCAGTAAACCGGGACTAGGCACAGATACGCAGTATTTT. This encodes CASKPGLGTDTQYF.

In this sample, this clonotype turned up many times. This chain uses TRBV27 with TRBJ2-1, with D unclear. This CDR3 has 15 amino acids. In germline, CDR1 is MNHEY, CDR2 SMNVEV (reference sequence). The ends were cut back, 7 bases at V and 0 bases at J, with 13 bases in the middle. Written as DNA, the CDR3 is TGTGCCAGCATTTATTCAGAGAGCTCCTACAATGAGCAGTTCTTC. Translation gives CASIYSESSYNEQFF.

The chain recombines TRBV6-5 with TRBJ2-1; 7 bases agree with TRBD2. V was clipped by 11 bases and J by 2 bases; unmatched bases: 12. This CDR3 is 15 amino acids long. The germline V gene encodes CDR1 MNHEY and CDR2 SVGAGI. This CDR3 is CACKRDLGTYNEQFF. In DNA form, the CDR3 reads TGTGCCTGTAAGCGGGACCTTGGGACCTACAATGAGCAGTTCTTC.

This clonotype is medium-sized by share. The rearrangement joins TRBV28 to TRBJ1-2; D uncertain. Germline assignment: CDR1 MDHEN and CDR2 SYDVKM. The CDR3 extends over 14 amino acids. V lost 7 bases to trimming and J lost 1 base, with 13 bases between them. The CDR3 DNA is TGTGCCAGCACCCTCGCCGGATTTAACTATGGCTACACCTTC. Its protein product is CASTLAGFNYGYTF.

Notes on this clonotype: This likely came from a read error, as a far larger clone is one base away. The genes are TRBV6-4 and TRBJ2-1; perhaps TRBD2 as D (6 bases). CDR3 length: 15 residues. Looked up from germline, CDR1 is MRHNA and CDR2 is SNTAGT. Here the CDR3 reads CAISLPGVSYNEQFF. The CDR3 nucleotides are TGTGCCATCAGTTTACCGGGAGTATCCTACAATGAGCAGTTCTTC.

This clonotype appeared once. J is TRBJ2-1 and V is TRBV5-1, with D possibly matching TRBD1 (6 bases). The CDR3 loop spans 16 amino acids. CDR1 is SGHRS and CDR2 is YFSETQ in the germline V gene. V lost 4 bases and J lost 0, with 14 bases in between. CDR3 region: CASSRDQGLSYNEQFF. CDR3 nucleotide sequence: TGCGCCAGCAGCCGCGACCAGGGGCTCTCCTACAATGAGCAGTTCTTC.

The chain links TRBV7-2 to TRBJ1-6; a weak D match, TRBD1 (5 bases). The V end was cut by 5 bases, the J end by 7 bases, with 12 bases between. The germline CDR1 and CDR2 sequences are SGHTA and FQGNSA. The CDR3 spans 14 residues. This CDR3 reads CASSQGDGNSPLHF. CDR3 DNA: TGTGCCAGCAGCCAAGGGGACGGGAATTCACCCCTCCACTTT.

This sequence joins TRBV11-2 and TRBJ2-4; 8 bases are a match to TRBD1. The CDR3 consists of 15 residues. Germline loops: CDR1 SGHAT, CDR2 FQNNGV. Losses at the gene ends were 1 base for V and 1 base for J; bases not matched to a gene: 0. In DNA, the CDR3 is TGTGCCAGCAGCTTAGGACAGGGGGCCAAAAACATTCAGTACTTC. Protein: CASSLGQGAKNIQYF.

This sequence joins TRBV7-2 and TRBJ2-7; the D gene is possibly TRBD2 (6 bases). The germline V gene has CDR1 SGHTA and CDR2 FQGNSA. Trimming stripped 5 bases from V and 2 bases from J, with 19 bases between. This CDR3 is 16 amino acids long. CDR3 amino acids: CASSHFRRGGPYEQYF. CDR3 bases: TGTGCCAGCAGCCATTTCCGCCGGGGAGGTCCCTACGAGCAGTACTTC.

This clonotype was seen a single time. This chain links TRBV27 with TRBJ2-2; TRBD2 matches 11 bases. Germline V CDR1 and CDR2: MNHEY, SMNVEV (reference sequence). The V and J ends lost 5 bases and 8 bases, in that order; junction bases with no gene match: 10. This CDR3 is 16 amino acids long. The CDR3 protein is CASSPGLAGELGELFF. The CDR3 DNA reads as TGTGCCAGCAGTCCAGGACTAGCGGGTGAATTAGGGGAGCTGTTTTTT.

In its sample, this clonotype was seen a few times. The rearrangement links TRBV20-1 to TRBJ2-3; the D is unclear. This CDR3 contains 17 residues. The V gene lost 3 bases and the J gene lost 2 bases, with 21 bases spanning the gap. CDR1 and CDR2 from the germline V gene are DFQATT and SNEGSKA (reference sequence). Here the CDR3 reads CSASPISGRANTDTQYF. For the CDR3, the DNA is TGCAGTGCTAGCCCTATTTCGGGTCGCGCTAACACAGATACGCAGTATTTT.

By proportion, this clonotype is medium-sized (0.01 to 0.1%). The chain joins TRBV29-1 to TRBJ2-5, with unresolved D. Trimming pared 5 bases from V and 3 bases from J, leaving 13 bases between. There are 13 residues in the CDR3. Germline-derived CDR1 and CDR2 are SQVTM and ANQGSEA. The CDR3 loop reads CSVHLLGKETQYF. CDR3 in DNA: TGCAGCGTTCACCTACTCGGAAAAGAGACCCAGTACTTC.

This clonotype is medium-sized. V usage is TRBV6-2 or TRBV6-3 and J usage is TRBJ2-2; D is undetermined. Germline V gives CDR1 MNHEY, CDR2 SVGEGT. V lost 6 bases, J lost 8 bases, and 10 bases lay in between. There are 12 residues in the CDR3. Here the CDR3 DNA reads TGTGCCAGCAGCACAATCACGGGGGAGCTGTTTTTT. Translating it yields CASSTITGELFF.

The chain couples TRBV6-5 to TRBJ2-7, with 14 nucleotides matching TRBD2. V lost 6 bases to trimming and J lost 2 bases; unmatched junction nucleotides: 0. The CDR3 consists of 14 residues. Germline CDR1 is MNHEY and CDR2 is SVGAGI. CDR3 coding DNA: TGTGCCAGCAGGGGACTAGCGGGGGCCTACGAGCAGTACTTC. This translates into CASRGLAGAYEQYF.

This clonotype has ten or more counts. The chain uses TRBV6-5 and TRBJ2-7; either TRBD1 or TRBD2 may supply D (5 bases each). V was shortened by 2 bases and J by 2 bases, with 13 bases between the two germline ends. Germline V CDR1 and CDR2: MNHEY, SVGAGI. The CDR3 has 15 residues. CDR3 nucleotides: TGTGCCAGCAGTTACGCCTGGGACGGCACCTACGAGCAGTACTTC. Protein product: CASSYAWDGTYEQYF.

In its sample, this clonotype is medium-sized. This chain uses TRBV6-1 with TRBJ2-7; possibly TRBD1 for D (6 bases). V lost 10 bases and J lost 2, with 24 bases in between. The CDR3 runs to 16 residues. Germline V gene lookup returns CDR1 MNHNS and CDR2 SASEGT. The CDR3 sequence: CATRYRALRQTYEQYF. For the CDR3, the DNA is TGTGCCACAAGATACAGGGCCTTGCGCCAAACCTACGAGCAGTACTTC.

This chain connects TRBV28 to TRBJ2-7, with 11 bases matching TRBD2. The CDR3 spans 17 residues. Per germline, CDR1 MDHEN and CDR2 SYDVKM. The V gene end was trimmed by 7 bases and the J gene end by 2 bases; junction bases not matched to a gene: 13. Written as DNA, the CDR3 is TGTGCCAGCATCGGGCCTCATAGCGGGAGGGCCCCCTACGAGCAGTACTTC. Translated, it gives CASIGPHSGRAPYEQYF.

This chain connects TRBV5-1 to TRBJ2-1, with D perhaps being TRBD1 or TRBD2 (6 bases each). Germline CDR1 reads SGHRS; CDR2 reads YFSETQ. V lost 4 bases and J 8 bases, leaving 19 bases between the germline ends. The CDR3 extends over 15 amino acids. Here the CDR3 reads CASSVTGSKGDEQFF. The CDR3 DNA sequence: TGCGCCAGCAGCGTAACCGGGAGTAAGGGGGATGAGCAGTTCTTC.

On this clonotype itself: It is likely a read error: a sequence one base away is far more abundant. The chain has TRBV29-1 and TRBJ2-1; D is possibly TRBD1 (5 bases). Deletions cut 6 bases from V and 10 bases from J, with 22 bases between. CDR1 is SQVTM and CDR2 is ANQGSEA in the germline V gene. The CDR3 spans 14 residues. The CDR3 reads CSVDALGRADEQFF. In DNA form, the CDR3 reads TGCAGCGTAGATGCTCTCGGCAGGGCGGACGAGCAGTTCTTC.

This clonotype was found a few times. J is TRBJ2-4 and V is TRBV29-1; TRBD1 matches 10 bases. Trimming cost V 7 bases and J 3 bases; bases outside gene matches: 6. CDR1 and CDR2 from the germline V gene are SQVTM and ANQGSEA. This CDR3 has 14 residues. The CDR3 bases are TGCAGCGCCGTGACAGGGGGCGGCAAAAACATTCAGTACTTC. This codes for CSAVTGGGKNIQYF.

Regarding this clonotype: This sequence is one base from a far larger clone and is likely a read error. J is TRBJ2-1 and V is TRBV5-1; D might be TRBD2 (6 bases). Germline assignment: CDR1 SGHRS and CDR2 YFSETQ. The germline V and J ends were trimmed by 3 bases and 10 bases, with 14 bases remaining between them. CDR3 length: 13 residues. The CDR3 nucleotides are TGCGCCAGCAGCTACGGGACGGACTACGAGCAGTTCTTC. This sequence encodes CASSYGTDYEQFF.

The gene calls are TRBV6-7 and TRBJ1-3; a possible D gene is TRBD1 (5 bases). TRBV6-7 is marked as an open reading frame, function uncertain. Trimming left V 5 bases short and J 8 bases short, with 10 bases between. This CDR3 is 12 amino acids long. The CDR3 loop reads CASSDLGDTIYF. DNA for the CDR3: TGTGCCAGCAGTGACTTAGGGGACACCATATATTTT.

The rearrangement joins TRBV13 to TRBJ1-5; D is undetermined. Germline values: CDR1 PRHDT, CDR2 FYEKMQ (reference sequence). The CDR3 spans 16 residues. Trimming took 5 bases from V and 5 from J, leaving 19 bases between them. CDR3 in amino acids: CASSRMASGSDQPQHF. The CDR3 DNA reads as TGTGCCAGCAGCAGAATGGCGAGCGGCAGCGATCAGCCCCAGCATTTT.

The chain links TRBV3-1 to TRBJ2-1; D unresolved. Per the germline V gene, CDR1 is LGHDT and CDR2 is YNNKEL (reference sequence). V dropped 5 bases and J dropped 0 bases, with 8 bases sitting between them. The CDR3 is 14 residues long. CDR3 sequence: CASSFSGSYNEQFF. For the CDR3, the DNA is TGTGCCAGCAGCTTCTCCGGCTCCTACAATGAGCAGTTCTTC.

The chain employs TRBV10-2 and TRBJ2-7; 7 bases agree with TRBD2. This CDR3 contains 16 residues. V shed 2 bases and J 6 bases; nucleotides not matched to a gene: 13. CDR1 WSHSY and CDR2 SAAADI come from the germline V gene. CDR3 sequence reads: CASSERLAVSLGEQYF. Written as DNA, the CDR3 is TGCGCCAGCAGTGAGAGGCTAGCGGTGAGCCTAGGCGAGCAGTACTTC.